The TCR beta chain under discussion was sequenced for a study of control samples from healthy donors and cancer patients. Per germline, CDR1 LNHNV and CDR2 YYDKDF (reference sequence). The V gene end was trimmed by 3 bases and the J gene end by 0 bases; junction bases not matched to a gene: 7. This CDR3 has 17 amino acids. Generated by immunoSEQ multiplex PCR, the TCRdb table keeps only in-frame clones and is missing some. The table has some 79,000 clones, 90% to 95% seen once. The clonotype comes from a woman aged 35 to 49 with lung cancer. The sample comprised PBMCs. The V and J genes are TRBV15 and TRBJ2-1, with TRBD2 matching 8 bases. CDR3 nucleotide sequence: TGTGCCACCAGCAGTCCCTTCGGACTAGCCTCCTACAATGAGCAGTTCTTC. This translates into CATSSPFGLASYNEQFF.